This T cell receptor (beta chain) originates from a study of post-analysis software for immune sequencing data. A note on this clonotype: Its antigen is not known.

The germline V gene has CDR1 LGHNT and CDR2 FRNRAP. This CDR3 is 15 amino acids long. The V gene end was trimmed by 6 bases and the J gene end by 3 bases; junction bases not matched to a gene: 8. Sequencing libraries made from TCR beta cDNA carried unique molecular identifiers. T cells numbering roughly 0.9 to 11 million gave rise to roughly 0.5 million cDNA molecules. Each CDR3 protein is one row after TCRdb ran MiXCR on the PCR reads. The sample has some 890,000 distinct CDR3 sequences, about 57% seen once; the top ten hold approximately 4.3%. Study-level findings and limits: Controls showed lower frequencies than patients for several TRBV segments, and TRBV5-6, TRBV5-1 and TRBV20-1 were among these.

This chain joins TRBV12-5 and TRBJ2-5; 9 bases match TRBD1. Sequenced sample: blood. The origin of this receptor is a girl aged 5 to 17 with multiple sclerosis. The CDR3 reads CASGRGTGPKETQYF. CDR3 sequence (DNA): TGTGCTAGTGGGCGCGGGACAGGGCCTAAAGAGACCCAGTACTTC.